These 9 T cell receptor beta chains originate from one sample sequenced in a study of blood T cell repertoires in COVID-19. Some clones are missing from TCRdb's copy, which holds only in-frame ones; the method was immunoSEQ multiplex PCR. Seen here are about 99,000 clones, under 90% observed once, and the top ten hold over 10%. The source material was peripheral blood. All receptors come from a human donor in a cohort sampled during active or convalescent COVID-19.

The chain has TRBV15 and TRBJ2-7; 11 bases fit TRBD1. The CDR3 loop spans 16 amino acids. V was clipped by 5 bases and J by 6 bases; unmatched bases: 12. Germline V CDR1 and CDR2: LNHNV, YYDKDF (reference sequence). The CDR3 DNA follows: TGTGCCACCAGCCCCCCCTGGGGGGACAGGGGGTTCGAGCAGTACTTC. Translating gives CATSPPWGDRGFEQYF.

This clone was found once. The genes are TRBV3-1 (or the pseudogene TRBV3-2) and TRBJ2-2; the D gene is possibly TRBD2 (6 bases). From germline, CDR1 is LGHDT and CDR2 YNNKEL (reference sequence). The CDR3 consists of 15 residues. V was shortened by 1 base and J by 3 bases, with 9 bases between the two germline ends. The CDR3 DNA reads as TGTGCCAGCAGCCAAGTTAGCGGATACACCGGGGAGCTGTTTTTT. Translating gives CASSQVSGYTGELFF.

The CDR3 loop is CASSEMQYSNQPQHF. The DNA for the CDR3 is TGTGCCAGCAGTGAAATGCAGTATAGCAATCAGCCCCAGCATTTT. The V call is TRBV6-1, the J call TRBJ1-5; D is ambiguous. The CDR3 loop spans 15 amino acids. Looked up from germline, CDR1 is MNHNS and CDR2 is SASEGT. Trimming shortened V by 2 bases and J by 0 bases, and 8 bases separated the two germline ends.

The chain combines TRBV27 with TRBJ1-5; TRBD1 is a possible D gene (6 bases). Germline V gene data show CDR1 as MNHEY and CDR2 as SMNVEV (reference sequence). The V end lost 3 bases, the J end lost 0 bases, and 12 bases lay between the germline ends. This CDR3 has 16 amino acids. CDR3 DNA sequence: TGTGCCAGCAGTTTTCAGGGGCCTATTAGCAATCAGCCCCAGCATTTT. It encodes CASSFQGPISNQPQHF.

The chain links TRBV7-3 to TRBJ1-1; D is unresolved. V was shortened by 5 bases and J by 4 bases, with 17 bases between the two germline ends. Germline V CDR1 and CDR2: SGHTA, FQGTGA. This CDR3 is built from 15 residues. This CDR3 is CASSRDIRSGTEAFF. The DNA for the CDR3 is TGTGCCAGCAGCCGAGATATCCGGTCTGGCACTGAAGCTTTCTTT.

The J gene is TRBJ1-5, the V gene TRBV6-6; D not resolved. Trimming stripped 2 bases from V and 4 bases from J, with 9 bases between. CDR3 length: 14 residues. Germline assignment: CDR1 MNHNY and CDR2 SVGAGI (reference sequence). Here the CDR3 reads CASSYGKQNQPQHF. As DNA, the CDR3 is TGTGCCAGCAGTTACGGTAAACAAAATCAGCCCCAGCATTTT.

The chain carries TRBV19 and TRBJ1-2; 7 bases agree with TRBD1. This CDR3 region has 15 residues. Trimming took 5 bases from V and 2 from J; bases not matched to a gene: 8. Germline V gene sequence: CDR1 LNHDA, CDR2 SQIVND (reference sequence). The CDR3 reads CASSLLTGLNYGYTF. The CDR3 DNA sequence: TGTGCCAGTAGTCTCTTGACAGGGTTGAACTATGGCTACACCTTC. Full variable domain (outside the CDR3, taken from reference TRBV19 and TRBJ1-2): DGGITQSPKYLFRKEGQNVTLSCEQNLNHDAMYWYRQDPGQGLRLIYYSQIVNDFQKGDIAEGYSVSREKKESFPLTVTSAQKNPTAFYLCASSLLTGLNYGYTFGSGTRLTVV.

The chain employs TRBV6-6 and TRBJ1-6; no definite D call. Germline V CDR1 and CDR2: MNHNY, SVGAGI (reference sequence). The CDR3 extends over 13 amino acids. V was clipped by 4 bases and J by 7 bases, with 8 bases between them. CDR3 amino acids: CASSSSSNSPLHF. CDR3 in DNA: TGTGCCAGCAGTTCATCGAGCAATTCACCCCTCCACTTT.

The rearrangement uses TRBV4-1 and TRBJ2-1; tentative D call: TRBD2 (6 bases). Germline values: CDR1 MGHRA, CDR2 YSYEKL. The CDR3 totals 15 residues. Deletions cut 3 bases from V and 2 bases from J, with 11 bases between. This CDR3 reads CASSQEGWTYNEQFF. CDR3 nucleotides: TGCGCCAGCAGCCAGGAGGGGTGGACCTACAATGAGCAGTTCTTC.